This entry concerns a single T cell receptor beta chain. This receptor's antigen is unknown. No clone much larger than this one lies a single base away; base qualities are absent. TCR CDR3 regions were amplified from genomic DNA by multiplex PCR using the deep immunoSEQ assay. Extracted genomic DNA from each cell subset was distributed evenly across all wells of several immunoSEQ 96-well plates, and each plate was treated as a replicate. For sorted subsets, each replicate PCR was loaded with around 220 ng genomic DNA, equivalent to 30,000 or so T cell genomes. Purified libraries were measured with a Qubit 3.0 fluorometer, size-checked on a Bioanalyzer 2100, and measured again with the KAPA Library Quantification kit. Every immunoSEQ 96-well plate was sequenced on a separate single-read 150-cycle Illumina NextSeq 550 flow cell. The published analysis was carried out like this. The immunoSEQ output contained only junctional sequences without quality scores, so filtering could not match that applied to full-length reads. To assign V/J genes and CDR3, sequences were annotated using PyIR, a Python wrapper for IgBLAST v1.9, with IMGT germline references. Reads with weak V/J assignments (E-value above 1e-6), missing CDR3, stop codons, out-of-frame junctions, or ambiguous translated residues were removed. V3J clonotypes were defined by identical inferred V gene, J gene, and CDR3 amino acid sequence. The percentage overlap between two repertoires was calculated by dividing the number of shared unique clonotypes by the size of the smaller repertoire. Richness of each repertoire was evaluated using RTK rarefaction, the Chao1 estimator, and Recon v2.1 estimates of unobserved clonotypes. For all TCRbeta clonotypes obtained by the gDNA method from several donors, generation probabilities were computed with OLGA. As stored in TCRdb, this immuneACCESS dataset retains in-frame rearrangements with V and J assigned. A fraction of the clones does not appear; measured against another copy, unresolved V genes explain less than half of the discrepancy, and the remainder lacks a known reason. V and J calls and clone size come straight from that table; D and trimming were deduced from the DNA. The sample has some 630,000 clones on record, 90% to 97% of them singletons. The top ten hold approximately 0.12% of the sample.

For the CD8 naive samples, CD45RO-negative cells were positively selected for CCR7, yielding a CD45RA+CCR7+ population from which TemRA cells were excluded. The donors were healthy, HIV-negative adults with no recently reported acute infections or vaccinations. All donors were Caucasian adults living in Nashville, Tennessee, USA. Blood was collected by leukapheresis, and PBMCs were isolated by Ficoll-Histopaque density gradient centrifugation and then cryopreserved in liquid nitrogen vapor phase. Purity and quantity of every magnetically sorted T cell population were checked by analytical flow cytometry. Genomic DNA was isolated from each sorted fraction and quantified by UV absorbance on a Nanodrop 2000c. The sample belongs to a study of shared clonotypes between healthy human individuals (dated by TCRdb to about 2020). About the study as a whole: A couple of women and a few men aged 18 to 49 years were included in the cohort. The study deeply sequenced blood TCR repertoires of roughly five healthy adults to estimate repertoire size and the extent of clonotype sharing between individuals. For each donor, CD4 naive and CD4 memory were each run on three plates, CD8 naive on two plates, and CD8 memory on one plate. Libraries were prepared and TCR repertoires were sequenced by different laboratories using diverse techniques, in order to increase sequencing depth and limit assay-specific biases. Per donor, leukapheresis produced somewhere between about 0.9 and 9.5 billion PBMCs.

V loses 5 bases of germline sequence and J loses 4 bases, and the interval between the two ends is 20 bases. The germline V gene sets CDR1 to MDHEN and CDR2 to SYDVKM. Its CDR3 holds 16 amino acids, cysteine through phenylalanine. Kept here is only the CDR3 DNA, which spans 48 bases and is read in frame from base 1. What the study reported, not specific to this receptor: Estimated clonotype richness was generally larger for naive than for memory subsets. Rarefaction of sorted-subset datasets indicated incomplete sequencing despite the large sequencing depth. Based on pairwise subsampling, the degree of clonotype sharing among donors was expected to be affected by sequencing depth. Roughly 5% of naive CD4, around 3.5% of naive CD8, approximately 2% of memory CD4, and around 0.42% of memory CD8 clonotypes were shared across a handful of donors. Because the study included a small number of donors, the genetic and exposure-history diversity represented was limited. Higher generation probabilities were observed for clonotypes shared by all four sorted-subset donors than for non-shared clonotypes. Sampling was limited to blood, and TCR repertoires in tissue likely differ from TCR repertoires in blood.

The sample was naive CD8+ T cells sorted from blood. The sample's cell subset or site, from its label and the paper: CD45RA+CCR7+. This receptor chain uses TRBV28 and TRBJ1-1; a tentative D call is TRBD1 (6 bases match). The sequence was obtained from a woman in her 30s in good health. The sequenced DNA: TGTGCCAGCAGTCTACAGGGTCAGGGGTTGACCACTGAAGCTTTCTTT. It encodes CASSLQGQGLTTEAFF. When the CDR3 is completed using the reference TRBV28 and TRBJ1-1 genes on either side, the full variable domain is DVKVTQSSRYLVKRTGEKVFLECVQDMDHENMFWYRQDPGLGLRLIYFSYDVKMKEKGDIPEGYSVSREKKERFSLILESASTNQTSMYLCASSLQGQGLTTEAFFGQGTRLTVV.